These 19 T cell receptor beta chains came from one sample sequenced in a study of CD8 T cells in ankylosing spondylitis. From the 5' RACE reads, TCRdb called clonotypes with MiXCR, one entry per CDR3 protein. The table includes roughly 200,000 distinct CDR3 sequences, 9.5% to 15% detected once. The specimen sequenced was blood, either unsorted or a sorted T cell fraction (not recorded which). Receptors were obtained from a male donor with ankylosing spondylitis or in good health (not recorded which).

J is TRBJ2-1 and V is TRBV11-2, with 7 bases fitting TRBD2. Germline V gives CDR1 SGHAT, CDR2 FQNNGV. V was pared by 2 bases and J by 6 bases, with 7 bases of the junction left unmatched. The length of the CDR3 is 15 residues. CDR3 nucleotide sequence: TGTGCCAGCAGCTTATTTCCCGCGGGAGTCAATGAGCAGTTCTTC. Residues: CASSLFPAGVNEQFF. Filled out from reference TRBV11-2 and TRBJ2-1, the complete variable domain reads EAGVAQSPRYKIIEKRQSVAFWCNPISGHATLYWYQQILGQGPKLLIQFQNNGVVDDSQLPKDRFSAERLKGVDSTLKIQPAKLEDSAVYLCASSLFPAGVNEQFFGPGTRLTVL.

This rearrangement joins TRBV20-1 to TRBJ2-7; no clear D. V was shortened by 0 bases and J by 0 bases, with 12 bases between the two germline ends. The germline gives CDR1 DFQATT, CDR2 SNEGSKA (reference sequence). CDR3 length: 15 amino acids. Here the CDR3 DNA reads TGCAGTGCTAGAGATTTAAAGGGCAGCTCCTACGAGCAGTACTTC. It encodes CSARDLKGSSYEQYF.

As DNA, the CDR3 is TGTGCCAGCAGGACGGACAGGCGCCCCGCAGATACGCAGTATTTT. As protein: CASRTDRRPADTQYF. The chain combines TRBV27 with TRBJ2-3, with 7 bases aligning to TRBD1. CDR3 size: 15 residues. The ends lost 6 bases at V and 4 bases at J; junction bases unmatched: 10. Germline V gives CDR1 MNHEY, CDR2 SMNVEV (reference sequence).

This clonotype was seen many times. The rearrangement joins TRBV29-1 to TRBJ2-2; no clear D. The CDR3 runs 14 residues. CDR1 is SQVTM, CDR2 ANQGSEA, per germline. With 0 bases removed from V and 3 bases from J, the gap between germline ends came to 8 bases. In nucleotides, the CDR3 is TGCAGCGTTGAAGATCGGGCAGACACCGGGGAGCTGTTTTTT. It yields the protein CSVEDRADTGELFF.

This clonotype came up many times. This rearrangement joins TRBV7-9 to TRBJ1-2; D gene ambiguous. The CDR3 runs 12 residues. Germline V lookup: CDR1 SEHNR, CDR2 FQNEAQ (reference sequence). With 3 bases removed from V and 6 bases from J, the gap between germline ends came to 8 bases. CDR3 coding DNA: TGTGCCAGCAGCTTGGACGGGGATGGCTACACCTTC. Translated: CASSLDGDGYTF.

CDR3 nucleotides: TGTGCCACCAGCACTAGAGCCGGGGAGCTGTTTTTT. Its protein product is CATSTRAGELFF. The chain combines TRBV15 with TRBJ2-2; no firm D call. This CDR3 has 12 residues. Germline V gene sequence: CDR1 LNHNV, CDR2 YYDKDF (reference sequence). Trimming left V 4 bases short and J 6 bases short, with 6 bases between. Combining the CDR3 with reference TRBV15 and TRBJ2-2 gives the whole variable domain DAMVIQNPRYQVTQFGKPVTLSCSQTLNHNVMYWYQQKSSQAPKLLFHYYDKDFNNEADTPDNFQSRRPNTSFCFLDIRSPGLGDTAMYLCATSTRAGELFFGEGSRLTVL.

CDR3 in DNA: TGTGCCAGCAGTGAAGCCTACTCCACCTACAATGAGCAGTTCTTC. This encodes CASSEAYSTYNEQFF. The chain carries TRBV2 and TRBJ2-1; D gene uncertain. Trimming took 0 bases from V and 2 from J, leaving 8 bases between them. CDR3 length: 15 amino acids. The germline V gene has CDR1 SNHLY and CDR2 FYNNEI.

This clonotype appeared many times. The chain is built from TRBV12-3 or TRBV12-4 and TRBJ2-3, with D uncertain. The CDR3 contains 12 residues. V gave up 3 bases and J gave up 4 bases, with 5 bases separating them. DNA for the CDR3: TGTGCCAGCAGTTTGGGCTCAGATACGCAGTATTTT. This codes for CASSLGSDTQYF.

The V call is TRBV12-3 or TRBV12-4, the J call TRBJ2-1; TRBD2 aligns across 14 bases. V lost 3 bases to trimming and J lost 8 bases; unmatched junction nucleotides: 3. This CDR3 is 15 amino acids long. The CDR3 coding sequence is TGTGCCAGCAGTTTTTCGGGACTAGCGGGAGATGAGCAGTTCTTC. It codes for CASSFSGLAGDEQFF.

The chain couples TRBV15 to TRBJ2-3; 7 positions agree with TRBD1. V was clipped by 3 bases and J by 3 bases; unmatched bases: 3. The germline gives CDR1 LNHNV, CDR2 YYDKDF (reference sequence). The CDR3 runs to 14 residues. This CDR3 is CATSSRTGTDTQYF. DNA of the CDR3: TGTGCCACCAGCAGCCGGACAGGAACAGATACGCAGTATTTT.

The chain carries TRBV5-1 and TRBJ2-1; D ambiguous. The CDR3 consists of 13 residues. The germline CDR1 and CDR2 sequences are SGHRS and YFSETQ. The V gene lost 4 bases and the J gene lost 6 bases, with 11 bases spanning the gap. CDR3 in DNA: TGCGCCAGCAGCGTAGCCGGGCTCAATGAGCAGTTCTTC. This encodes CASSVAGLNEQFF.

The rearrangement joins TRBV11-2 to TRBJ2-7; the match to TRBD1 covers 8 bases. The CDR3 extends over 16 amino acids. The trim removed 1 base at V and 7 bases at J, leaving 12 bases unmatched. Germline CDR1 and CDR2: SGHAT and FQNNGV. In nucleotides, the CDR3 is TGTGCCAGCAGCTTAGTAGTAGGTCAGGGGGCGGGTGAGCAGTACTTC. Residues: CASSLVVGQGAGEQYF.

The genes are TRBV12-3 or TRBV12-4 and TRBJ2-1; 14 bases are a match to TRBD2. This CDR3 contains 15 residues. Trimming cost V 10 bases and J 9 bases; bases outside gene matches: 11. This CDR3 reads CATSDGTSGSGEQFF. In DNA form, the CDR3 reads TGTGCCACTTCCGATGGGACTAGCGGGAGTGGTGAGCAGTTCTTC.

The chain is built from TRBV24-1 and TRBJ2-2, with 10 bases matching TRBD1. The CDR3 is made up of 13 amino acids. CDR1 and CDR2 from the germline V gene are KGHDR and SFDVKD. V lost 9 bases, J lost 4 bases, and 1 base stayed unmatched. The CDR3 here is CATRDRGTGELFF. As DNA, the CDR3 is TGTGCCACCCGGGACAGGGGCACCGGGGAGCTGTTTTTT.

This clonotype has ten or more counts. The chain has TRBV5-6 and TRBJ2-7; tentative D call: TRBD2 (6 bases). The CDR3 loop spans 13 amino acids. Germline CDR1 reads SGHDT; CDR2 reads YYEEEE. V lost 4 bases to trimming and J lost 2 bases, with 10 bases between them. Here the CDR3 reads CASSRIAAYEQYF. In DNA, the CDR3 is TGTGCCAGCAGCAGAATAGCGGCCTACGAGCAGTACTTC.

This clonotype turned up a few times. V usage is TRBV12-3 or TRBV12-4 and J usage is TRBJ2-1, with unresolved D. Trimming removed 7 bases from V and 2 bases from J, with 15 bases in between. The CDR3 spans 15 residues. CDR3 sequence: CASNLWASTYNEQFF. The CDR3 nucleotides read TGTGCCAGCAACCTATGGGCCAGTACCTACAATGAGCAGTTCTTC.

The CDR3 sequence: CAISDSGYTGELFF. CDR3 in DNA: TGTGCCATCAGCGATAGCGGGTATACCGGGGAGCTGTTTTTT. The chain combines TRBV10-3 with TRBJ2-2; 7 bases agree with TRBD2. The V segment lost 6 bases and the J segment 5 bases; nucleotides outside the gene matches: 6. Germline V gene sequence: CDR1 ENHRY, CDR2 SYGVKD. This CDR3 is 14 amino acids long.

There are a few counts of this clonotype. This chain connects TRBV15 to TRBJ2-1; 9 positions match TRBD2. CDR3 length equals 14 residues. CDR1 is LNHNV and CDR2 is YYDKDF in the germline V gene (reference sequence). After removal of 5 bases from V and 6 bases from J, the junction contained 5 bases not matched to a gene. The CDR3 DNA is TGTGCCACCAGCGGGGGACTAGCAGTCAATGAGCAGTTCTTC. Protein: CATSGGLAVNEQFF.

The chain joins TRBV27 to TRBJ1-1; D gene uncertain. Per the germline V gene, CDR1 is MNHEY and CDR2 is SMNVEV (reference sequence). The V end was cut by 2 bases, the J end by 4 bases, with 8 bases between. The CDR3 length is 13 residues. The CDR3 region has the DNA TGTGCCAGCAGTTTAGCGGATTTCACTGAAGCTTTCTTT. Residues: CASSLADFTEAFF.